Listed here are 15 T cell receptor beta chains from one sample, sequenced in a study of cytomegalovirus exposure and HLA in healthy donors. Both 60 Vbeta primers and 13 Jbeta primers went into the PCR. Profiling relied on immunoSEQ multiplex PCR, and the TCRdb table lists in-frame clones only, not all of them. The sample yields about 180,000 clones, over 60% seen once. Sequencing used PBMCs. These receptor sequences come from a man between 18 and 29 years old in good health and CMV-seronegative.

The CDR3 region has the DNA TGCGCCAGCAGCTTGGAGCGGCACTCTGGAAACACCATATATTTT. As protein: CASSLERHSGNTIYF. The V gene is TRBV5-1, the J gene TRBJ1-3, with D unresolved. This CDR3 region has 15 residues. The V end was cut by 0 bases, the J end by 0 bases, with 7 bases between. The germline V gene encodes CDR1 SGHRS and CDR2 YFSETQ.

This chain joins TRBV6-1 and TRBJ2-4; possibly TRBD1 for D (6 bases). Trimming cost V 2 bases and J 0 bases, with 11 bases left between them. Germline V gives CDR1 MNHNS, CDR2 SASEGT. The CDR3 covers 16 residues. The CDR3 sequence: CASSEQGLGAKNIQYF. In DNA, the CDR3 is TGTGCCAGCAGTGAACAGGGGCTCGGAGCCAAAAACATTCAGTACTTC.

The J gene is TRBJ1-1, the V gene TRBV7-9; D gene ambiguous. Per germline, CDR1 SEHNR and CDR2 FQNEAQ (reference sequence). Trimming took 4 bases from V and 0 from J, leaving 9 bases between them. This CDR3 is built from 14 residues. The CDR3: CASSSTSVNTEAFF. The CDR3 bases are TGTGCCAGCAGCTCTACGTCGGTGAACACTGAAGCTTTCTTT. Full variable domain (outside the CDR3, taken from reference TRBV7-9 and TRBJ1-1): DTGVSQNPRHKITKRGQNVTFRCDPISEHNRLYWYRQTLGQGPEFLTYFQNEAQLEKSRLLSDRFSAERPKGSFSTLEIQRTEQGDSAMYLCASSSTSVNTEAFFGQGTRLTVV.

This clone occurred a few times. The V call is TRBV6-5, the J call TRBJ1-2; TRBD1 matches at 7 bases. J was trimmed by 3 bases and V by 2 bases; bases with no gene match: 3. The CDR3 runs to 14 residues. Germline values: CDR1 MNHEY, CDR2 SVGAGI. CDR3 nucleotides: TGTGCCAGCAGTTACAGAACAGGGGACTATGGCTACACCTTC. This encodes CASSYRTGDYGYTF.

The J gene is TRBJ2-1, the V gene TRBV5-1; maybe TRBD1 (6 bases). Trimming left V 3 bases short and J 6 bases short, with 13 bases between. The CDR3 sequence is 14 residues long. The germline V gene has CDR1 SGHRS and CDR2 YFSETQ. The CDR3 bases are TGCGCCAGCAGCTGGCCGGGACAAACCAATGAGCAGTTCTTC. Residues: CASSWPGQTNEQFF.

The CDR3 nucleotides read TGTGCCAGCAGCGTAGGGGGAGGGGGCACTGAAGCTTTCTTT. It codes for CASSVGGGGTEAFF. This chain joins TRBV9 and TRBJ1-1, with a weak D call TRBD1 (6 bases). This CDR3 has 14 residues. Trimming removed 0 bases from V and 4 bases from J, with 10 bases in between. Germline assignment: CDR1 SGDLS and CDR2 YYNGEE.

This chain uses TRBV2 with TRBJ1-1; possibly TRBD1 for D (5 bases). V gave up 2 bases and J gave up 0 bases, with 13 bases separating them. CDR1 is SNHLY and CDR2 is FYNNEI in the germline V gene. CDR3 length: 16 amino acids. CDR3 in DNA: TGTGCCAGCAGTGAACCCGGGGGGGTCATGAACACTGAAGCTTTCTTT. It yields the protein CASSEPGGVMNTEAFF.

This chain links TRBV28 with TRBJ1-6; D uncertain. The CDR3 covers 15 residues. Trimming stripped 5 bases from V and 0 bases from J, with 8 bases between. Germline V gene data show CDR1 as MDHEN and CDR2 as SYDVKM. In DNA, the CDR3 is TGTGCCAGCAGTCCCCCTTACTCCTATAATTCACCCCTCCACTTT. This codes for CASSPPYSYNSPLHF.

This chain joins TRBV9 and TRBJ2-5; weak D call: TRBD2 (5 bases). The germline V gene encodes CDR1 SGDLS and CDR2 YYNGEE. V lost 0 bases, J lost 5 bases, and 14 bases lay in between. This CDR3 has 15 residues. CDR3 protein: CASSVAELVGETQYF. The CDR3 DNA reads TGTGCCAGCAGCGTAGCTGAACTAGTTGGGGAGACCCAGTACTTC. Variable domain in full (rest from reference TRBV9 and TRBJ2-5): DSGVTQTPKHLITATGQRVTLRCSPRSGDLSVYWYQQSLDQGLQFLIQYYNGEERAKGNILERFSAQQFPDLHSELNLSSLELGDSALYFCASSVAELVGETQYFGPGTRLLVL.

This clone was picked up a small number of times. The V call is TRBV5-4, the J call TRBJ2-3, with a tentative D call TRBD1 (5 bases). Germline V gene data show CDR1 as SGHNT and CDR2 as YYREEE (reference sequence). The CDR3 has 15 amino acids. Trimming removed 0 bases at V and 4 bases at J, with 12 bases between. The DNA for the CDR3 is TGTGCCAGCAGCTTGGCTGGGGTAGGGGCAGATACGCAGTATTTT. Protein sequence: CASSLAGVGADTQYF.

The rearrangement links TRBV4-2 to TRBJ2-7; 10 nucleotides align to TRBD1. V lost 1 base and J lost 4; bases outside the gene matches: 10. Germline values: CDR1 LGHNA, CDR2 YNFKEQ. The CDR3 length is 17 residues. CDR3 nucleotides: TGTGCCAGCAGCCAAGTAGGGACCGGGACAGGGGATTACGAGCAGTACTTC. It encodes CASSQVGTGTGDYEQYF.

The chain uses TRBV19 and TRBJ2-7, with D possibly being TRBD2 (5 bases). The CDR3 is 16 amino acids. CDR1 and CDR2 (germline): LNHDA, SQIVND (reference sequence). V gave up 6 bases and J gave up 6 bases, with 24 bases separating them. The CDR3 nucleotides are TGTGCCAGTAGCAAACCGGGAAATAAGCTAGTGGGCGAGCAGTACTTC. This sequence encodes CASSKPGNKLVGEQYF.

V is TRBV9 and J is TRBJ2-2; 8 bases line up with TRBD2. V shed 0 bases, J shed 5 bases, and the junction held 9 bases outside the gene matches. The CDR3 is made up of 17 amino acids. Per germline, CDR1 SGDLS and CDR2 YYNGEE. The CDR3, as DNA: TGTGCCAGCAGCGTAGACGGGGCGGGGGGCCGAACCGGGGAGCTGTTTTTT. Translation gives CASSVDGAGGRTGELFF.

CDR3: CASSSEQGMNTEAFF. DNA of the CDR3: TGTGCCAGTAGTTCGGAACAGGGTATGAACACTGAAGCTTTCTTT. J is TRBJ1-1 and V is TRBV19; weak D call: TRBD1 (6 bases). The CDR3 totals 15 residues. The V gene's germline CDR1 is LNHDA and CDR2 SQIVND (reference sequence). Trimming removed 5 bases at V and 0 bases at J, with 13 bases between.

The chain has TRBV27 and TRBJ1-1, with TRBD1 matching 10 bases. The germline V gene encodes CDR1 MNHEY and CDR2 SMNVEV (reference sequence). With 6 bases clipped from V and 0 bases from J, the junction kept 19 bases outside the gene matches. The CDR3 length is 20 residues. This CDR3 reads CASSRNTYPGQGSMNTEAFF. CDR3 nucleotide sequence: TGTGCCAGCAGCCGCAACACATATCCGGGACAGGGGTCTATGAACACTGAAGCTTTCTTT.